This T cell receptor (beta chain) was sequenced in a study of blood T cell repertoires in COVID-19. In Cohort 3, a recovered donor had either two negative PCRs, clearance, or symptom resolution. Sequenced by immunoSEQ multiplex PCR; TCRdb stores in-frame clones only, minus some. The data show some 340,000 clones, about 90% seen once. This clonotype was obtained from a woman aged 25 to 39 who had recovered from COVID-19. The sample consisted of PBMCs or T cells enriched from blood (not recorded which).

The CDR3 region has the DNA TGTGCCAGCAGACCGATGGGCCAGTCAAATCAGCCCCAGCATTTT. Translating it yields CASRPMGQSNQPQHF. This rearrangement joins TRBV2 to TRBJ1-5; D is unresolved. The germline V gene encodes CDR1 SNHLY and CDR2 FYNNEI. CDR3 length: 15 amino acids. Trimming removed 6 bases from V and 4 bases from J, with 16 bases in between.